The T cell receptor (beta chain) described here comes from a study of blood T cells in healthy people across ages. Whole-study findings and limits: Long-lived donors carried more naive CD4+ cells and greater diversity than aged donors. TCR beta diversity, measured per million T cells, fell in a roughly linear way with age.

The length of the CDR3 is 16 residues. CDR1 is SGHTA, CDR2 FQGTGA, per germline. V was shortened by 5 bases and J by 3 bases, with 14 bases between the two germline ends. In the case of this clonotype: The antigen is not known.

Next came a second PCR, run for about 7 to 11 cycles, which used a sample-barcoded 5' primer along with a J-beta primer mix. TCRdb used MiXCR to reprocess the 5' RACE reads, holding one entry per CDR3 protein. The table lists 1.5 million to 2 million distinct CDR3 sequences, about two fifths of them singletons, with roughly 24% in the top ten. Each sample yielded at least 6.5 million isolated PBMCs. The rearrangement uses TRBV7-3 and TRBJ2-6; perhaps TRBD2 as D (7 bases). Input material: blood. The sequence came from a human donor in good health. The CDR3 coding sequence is TGTGCCAGCAGCGGGGGGGCTACTGTTGGGGCCAACGTCCTGACTTTC. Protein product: CASSGGATVGANVLTF.